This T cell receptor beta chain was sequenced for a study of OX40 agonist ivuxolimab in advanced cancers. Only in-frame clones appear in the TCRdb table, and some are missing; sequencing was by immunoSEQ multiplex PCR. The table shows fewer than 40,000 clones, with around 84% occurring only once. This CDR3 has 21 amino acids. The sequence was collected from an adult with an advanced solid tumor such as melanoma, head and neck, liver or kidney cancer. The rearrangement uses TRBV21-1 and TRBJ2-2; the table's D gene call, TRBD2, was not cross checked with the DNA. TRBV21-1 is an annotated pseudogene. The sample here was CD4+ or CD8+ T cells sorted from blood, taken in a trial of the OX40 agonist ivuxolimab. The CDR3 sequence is CASSKACQGRLAGVGTGELFF. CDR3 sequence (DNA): TGTGCCAGCAGCAAAGCGTGTCAGGGGCGGCTAGCGGGAGTCGGCACCGGGGAGCTGTTTTTT.